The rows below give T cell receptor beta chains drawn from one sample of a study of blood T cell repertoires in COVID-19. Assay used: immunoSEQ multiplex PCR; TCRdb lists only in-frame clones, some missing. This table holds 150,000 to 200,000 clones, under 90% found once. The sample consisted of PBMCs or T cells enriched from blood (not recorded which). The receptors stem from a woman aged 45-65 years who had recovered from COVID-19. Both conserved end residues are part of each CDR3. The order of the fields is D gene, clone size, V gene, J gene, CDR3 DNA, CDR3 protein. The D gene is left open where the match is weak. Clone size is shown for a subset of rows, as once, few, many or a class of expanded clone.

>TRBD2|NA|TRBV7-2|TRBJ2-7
TGTGCCAGCAGCTTCCTCGGACTAGCGGGAGACGAGCAGTACTTC
CASSFLGLAGDEQYF
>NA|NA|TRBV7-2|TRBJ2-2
TGTGCCAGCAGCTTATTGCGAGATACCGGGGAGCTGTTTTTT
CASSLLRDTGELFF
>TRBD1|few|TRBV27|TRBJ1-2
TGTGCCAGCAGTTTAACGGGACAGGGGGCTAACTATGGCTACACCTTC
CASSLTGQGANYGYTF
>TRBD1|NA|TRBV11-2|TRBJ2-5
TGTGCCAGCAGCCTCGACAGGGGGATTAGGGAGACCCAGTACTTC
CASSLDRGIRETQYF
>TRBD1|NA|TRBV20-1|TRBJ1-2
TGCAGTGCTAGGACAGGGCAGGGCTACACCTTC
CSARTGQGYTF
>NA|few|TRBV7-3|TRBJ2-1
TGTGCCAGCAGCTTATCTAACACAGGACCCAATGAGCAGTTCTTC
CASSLSNTGPNEQFF
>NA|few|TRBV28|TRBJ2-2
TGTGCCAGCAGCTCGGACTTTCACACCGGGGAGCTGTTTTTT
CASSSDFHTGELFF
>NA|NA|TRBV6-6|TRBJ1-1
TGTGCCAGCAGTCCGAACCTCAGAGGAAATATGAAAGCTTTCTTT
CASSPNLRGNMKAFF
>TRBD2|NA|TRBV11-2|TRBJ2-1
TGTGCCAGCAGCTTAGTTCTAGCGGGGGGTTTCAATGAGCAGTTCTTC
CASSLVLAGGFNEQFF
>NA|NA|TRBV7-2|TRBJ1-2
TGTGCCAGCAGCCCGGATCGAGGGGGCTACACCTTC
CASSPDRGGYTF
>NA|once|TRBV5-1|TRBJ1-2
TGCGCCAGCAGCTTACTTTCCTCTGATGGCTACACCTTC
CASSLLSSDGYTF
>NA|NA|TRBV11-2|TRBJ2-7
TGTGCCAGCAGCTTAGGAGGGCGCAACGAGCAGTACTTC
CASSLGGRNEQYF
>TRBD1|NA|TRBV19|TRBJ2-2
TGTGCCAGTAGTAGGGACAGGAACACCGGGGAGCTGTTTTTT
CASSRDRNTGELFF
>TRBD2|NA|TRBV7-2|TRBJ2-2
TGTGCCAGCAGTTCACTAGCGGGAGCCCACGGGGAGCTGTTTTTT
CASSSLAGAHGELFF
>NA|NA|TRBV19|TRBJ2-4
TGTGCCAGTAGTATCAGGGGCCAAAACATTCAGTACTTC
CASSIRGQNIQYF
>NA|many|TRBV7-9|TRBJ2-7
TGTGCCAGCACCCCCACCGGGAACTACGAGCAGTACTTC
CASTPTGNYEQYF
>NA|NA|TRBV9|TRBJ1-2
TGTGCCAGCAGCAAGCGGACAGCGCCCAACTATGGCTACACCTTC
CASSKRTAPNYGYTF
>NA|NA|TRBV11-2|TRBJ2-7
TGTGCCAGCAGCTTAGATCTTATCCTCTCCTACGAGCAGTACTTC
CASSLDLILSYEQYF
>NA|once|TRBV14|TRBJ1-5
TGTGCCAGCAGCCAAAGACCAGGGAAGCCCCAGCATTTT
CASSQRPGKPQHF
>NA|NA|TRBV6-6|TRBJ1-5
TGTGCCAGCAGTTACTCCCCCGTGCAGCCCCAGCATTTT
CASSYSPVQPQHF
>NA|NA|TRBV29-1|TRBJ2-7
TGCAGCGTTGAGGGGACAACGAACAATGCCTACGAGCAGTACTTC
CSVEGTTNNAYEQYF
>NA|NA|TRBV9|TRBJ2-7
TGTGCCAGCAGCGTAGGAGGGGACTCTTCCTACGAGCAGTACTTC
CASSVGGDSSYEQYF
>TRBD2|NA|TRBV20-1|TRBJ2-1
TGCAGTGCTAGTATAGCGGGGGGCTACAATGAGCAGTTCTTC
CSASIAGGYNEQFF
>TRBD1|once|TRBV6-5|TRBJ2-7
TGTGCCAGCAGTTACCTCGGACAGGGGGCGTACCGCGAGCAGTACTTC
CASSYLGQGAYREQYF
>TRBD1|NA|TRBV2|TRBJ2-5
TGTGCCAGCGGCCGGGACAGAGAGACCCAGTACTTC
CASGRDRETQYF
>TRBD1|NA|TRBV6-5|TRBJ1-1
TGTGCCAGCAGTTACAGTCCGGGACAGGGGACTGAAGCTTTCTTT
CASSYSPGQGTEAFF
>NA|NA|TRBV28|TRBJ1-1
TGTGCCAGCAGTTTCATTGGCAGTTTTATGGCTTTCTTT
CASSFIGSFMAFF
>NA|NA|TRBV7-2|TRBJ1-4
TGTGCCAGCAGCTTAGCGTGGGCACCAACTAATGAAAAACTGTTTTTT
CASSLAWAPTNEKLFF
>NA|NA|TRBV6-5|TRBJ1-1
TGTGCCAGCAGCCCGACCGGGACCCTTGGGGGGGAAGCTTTCTTT
CASSPTGTLGGEAFF